This T cell receptor beta chain was obtained from a study of Ad26.COV2.S vaccination and SARS-CoV-2 variants (dated by TCRdb to 2020 to 2023). Study-wide context: Donors in the vaccine arm were drawn from COV1001, a multicentre, randomized, double-blind, placebo-controlled phase I-IIa trial testing Ad26.COV2.S in healthy adults. Sequencing of the TCRbeta repertoire served to evaluate the specificity and breadth of SARS-CoV-2-reactive T cell receptors following Ad26.COV2.S vaccination. Ad26.COV2.S was administered intramuscularly at a dose of 5x10^10 or 1x10^11 viral particles, either as one shot or as two shots given 56 days apart. A total of 32 samples were included in the TCR-sequenced set, comprising around 19 Ad26.COV2.S vaccine recipients, 5 placebo recipients and 8 SARS-CoV-2 convalescent individuals. Trial participants were randomized into five groups of five: low-dose or high-dose Ad26.COV2.S given once or twice, or placebo on both occasions. Investigators did not know the trial group allocation while performing experiments and assessing outcomes.

The treatment or condition label of this sample denotes: some 20 received Ad26.COV2.S at low or high dose, single or two shots; 5 received placebo; per-sample allocation not given. Repertoires of vaccine and placebo recipients were sequenced from samples taken on day 63 after the first injection. Between 29 July and 7 August 2020, Cohort 1b enrolled 25 adults aged 18-55 years at one site in Boston, USA. Ad26.COV2.S was a replication-incompetent adenovirus type 26 vector that expressed a prefusion-stabilized SARS-CoV-2 spike protein derived from the original Wuhan strain. The CDR3 has 15 amino acids, counting the end cysteine and phenylalanine. Solely the CDR3 DNA is kept, with 45 bases framed from the first base. V is shortened by 2 bases, J by 6 bases, and the region joining them spans 15 bases. The germline V gene yields MNHNS for CDR1 and SASEGT for CDR2. For this clone: Its antigen has not been determined. Qualities for individual bases were not recorded, and no much larger clone is one base off.

Broader findings and caveats from the paper: Comparing responses between vaccine doses or regimens was not something the study was powered to do. Spike-specific TCR breadth was higher in Ad26.COV2.S recipients than in placebo recipients (P = 0.0014). The authors noted that the TCR breadth and depth analyses may have underestimated total T cell responses. Non-spike TCR breadth was comparable between vaccine and placebo recipients, consistent with the vaccine containing only spike. Substantial breadth of spike-specific CD8+ and CD4+ T cell responses was reported after vaccination.

The immunoSEQ Assay was the method used to sequence TCRbeta CDR3 regions. After extraction, genomic DNA underwent amplification by bias-controlled multiplex PCR, followed by high-throughput sequencing. The authors processed their data as follows. To quantify the absolute abundance of every unique TCRbeta CDR3 region, sequences were collapsed and filtered. T cell fraction was estimated by normalization of TCRbeta template counts to usable DNA, with usable DNA being measured through amplification of reference genes present in all nucleated cells. Repertoire TCRs were annotated as SARS-CoV-2-specific by exact matching of V gene, CDR3 amino acid sequence and J gene to a known reactive TCR set. The reference SARS-CoV-2 TCR set was derived from MIRA and filtered for enrichment in COVID-19-positive ImmuneCODE repertoires, a step that removed public or cross-reactive TCRs. Drawing on the MIRA antigens, annotated TCRs were analysed further at the level of specific ORF or position within ORF. Breadth was defined as annotated unique rearrangements over total unique productive rearrangements; depth was the summed frequency of those rearrangements. Two-sided Wilcoxon rank-sum tests were applied when comparing TCR breadth between groups. Drawn from immuneACCESS, this table holds only the in-frame rearrangements with V and J called that TCRdb kept. Clones are partly lost; checked studies trace under half to an unresolved V gene and leave the rest unexplained. The DNA gave D and trimming, while V, J and clone size come from that table. Present in this sample are roughly 680,000 clones, roughly 90% of which were seen just once. The top ten hold over 1.3% of the sample.

The clonotype was recovered from a person aged 18 to 59 who received the Ad26.COV2.S COVID-19 vaccine or a placebo. The sequenced sample was peripheral blood, obtained in a trial of Ad26.COV2.S vaccine versus placebo. The receptor chain draws on TRBV6-1 and TRBJ2-3; the D gene is tentatively TRBD1 or TRBD2, each matching 6 bases. The CDR3 reads as follows: CASSEPRGVGDTQYF. The bases read TGTGCCAGCAGTGAACCGAGGGGGGTCGGCGATACGCAGTATTTT.